This T cell receptor (beta chain) was obtained from a study of blood T cell repertoires in COVID-19. Study-wide background: The origin of the acute and convalescent COVID-19 samples was the United States, Italy and Spain.

Per the authors' pipeline: Amplification from reference gene primers served as the basis for estimated nucleated cell counts. Sequencing used immunoSEQ multiplex PCR; TCRdb keeps in-frame clones, though not all of them. Clone size and the V and J calls come from that table; the DNA yielded D and trimming. The sample has a few hundred thousand clones; about 90% are singletons. Cohort 3 recovered donors had two negative PCRs, clearance, or symptom resolution. V trimming: 2 bases; J trimming: 1 base; junction bases outside the gene matches: 7. In germline, CDR1 is LGHDT, CDR2 YNNKEL (reference sequence). The CDR3 has 17 amino acids.

The sequence was obtained from a woman in her twenties or thirties who had recovered from COVID-19. The sequenced sample consisted of PBMCs or T cells enriched from blood (not recorded which). This chain joins TRBV3-1 (or the pseudogene TRBV3-2) and TRBJ2-2; 7 bases map to TRBD2. The CDR3 nucleotides read TGTGCCAGCAGCCAACTGGGGAGGGGACGGAACACCGGGGAGCTGTTTTTT. Its protein is CASSQLGRGRNTGELFF.